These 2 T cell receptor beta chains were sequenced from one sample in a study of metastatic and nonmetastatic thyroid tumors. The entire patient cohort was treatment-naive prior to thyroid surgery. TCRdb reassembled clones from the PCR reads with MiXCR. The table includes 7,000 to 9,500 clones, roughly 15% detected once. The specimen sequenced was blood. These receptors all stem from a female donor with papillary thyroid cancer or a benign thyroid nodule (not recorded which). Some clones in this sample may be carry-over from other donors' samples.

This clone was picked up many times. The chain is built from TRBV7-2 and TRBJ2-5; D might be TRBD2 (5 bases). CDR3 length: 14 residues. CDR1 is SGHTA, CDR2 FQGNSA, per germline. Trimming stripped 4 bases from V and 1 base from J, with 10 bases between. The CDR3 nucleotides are TGTGCCAGCAGCTCGACGGGGTTCCAAGAGACCCAGTACTTC. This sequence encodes CASSSTGFQETQYF.

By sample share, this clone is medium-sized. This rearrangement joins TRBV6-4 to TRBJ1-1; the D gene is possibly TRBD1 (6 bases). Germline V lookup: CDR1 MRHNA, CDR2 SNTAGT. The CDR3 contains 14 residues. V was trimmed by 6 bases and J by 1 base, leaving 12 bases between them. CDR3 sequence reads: CASSPRGSNTEAFF. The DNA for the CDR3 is TGTGCCAGCAGCCCGAGGGGGTCGAACACTGAAGCTTTCTTT.